This T cell receptor (beta chain) was observed in a study of T cell responses to AZD1222 COVID-19 vaccine. With regard to this clone: Its antigen remains unidentified.

CDR3 length: 16 amino acids. In germline, CDR1 is MDHEN, CDR2 SYDVKM. V dropped 6 bases and J dropped 1; count of bases not matched to a gene: 11. Produced via immunoSEQ multiplex PCR; TCRdb's table is partial and in-frame only. The table includes some 89,000 clones, roughly 90% detected once. Points from the study as a whole: CD4 TCRs linked to vaccination spanned spike, dominating at 160-218 and 743-854.

The genes are TRBV28 and TRBJ2-5, with TRBD2 matching over 7 bases. The receptor was isolated from an adult in good health. Sample: peripheral blood, taken on day 0 of AZD1222 vaccination. The CDR3 spells CASSHGGYLGQETQYF. CDR3 sequence (DNA): TGTGCCAGCAGCCACGGGGGGTACTTGGGCCAAGAGACCCAGTACTTC.